These 27 T cell receptor beta chains were sequenced from one sample in a study of blood T cell repertoires in COVID-19. Measured with immunoSEQ multiplex PCR; TCRdb has only the in-frame clones, and not every one. The top ten hold around 1.8% of the sample, which has under 300,000 clones, approximately 83% seen once. Material: PBMCs or T cells enriched from blood (not recorded which). The source of these receptors is a woman in her fifties or sixties who had recovered from COVID-19.

The chain links TRBV12-5 to TRBJ1-6; D perhaps matches TRBD1 (6 bases). CDR1 and CDR2 (germline): LGHNT, FRNRAP. CDR3 length: 15 amino acids. V lost 5 bases to trimming and J lost 7 bases, with 15 bases between them. The CDR3 DNA is TGTGCTAGTGGTCTTCAGACAGGCACAAATTCACCCCTCCACTTT. It specifies CASGLQTGTNSPLHF.

This clone is a singleton in its sample. The rearrangement links TRBV7-9 to TRBJ2-1; D is ambiguous. Looked up from germline, CDR1 is SEHNR and CDR2 is FQNEAQ (reference sequence). The CDR3 runs to 14 residues. V was pared by 5 bases and J by 4 bases, with 12 bases between. The CDR3 DNA reads TGTGCCAGCAGCCCCCGAGATGCATACAATGAGCAGTTCTTC. Amino acid sequence: CASSPRDAYNEQFF. Based on the CDR3 plus reference TRBV7-9 and TRBJ2-1, the full variable domain is DTGVSQNPRHKITKRGQNVTFRCDPISEHNRLYWYRQTLGQGPEFLTYFQNEAQLEKSRLLSDRFSAERPKGSFSTLEIQRTEQGDSAMYLCASSPRDAYNEQFFGPGTRLTVL.

A word on this clone: Germline is not matched at one junction end, which may reflect a read error. The chain recombines TRBV7-7 with TRBJ2-7, with TRBD1 matching 9 bases. Germline V gene sequence: CDR1 SSHAT, CDR2 FNYEAQ (reference sequence). The CDR3 contains 13 residues. The CDR3 region has the DNA TGTGCTAGCAGCTTAGGAGGGACAGGGGAGCAGTACTTC. It translates to CASSLGGTGEQYF.

This clone came up once. The gene calls are TRBV9 and TRBJ2-2, with TRBD2 identical over 8 bases. Trimming cost V 5 bases and J 8 bases; bases outside gene matches: 8. The CDR3 loop spans 14 amino acids. Germline CDR1 reads SGDLS; CDR2 reads YYNGEE. The CDR3 sequence: CASRLTSGRGELFF. CDR3 DNA: TGTGCCAGCAGGTTAACTAGCGGTAGGGGGGAGCTGTTTTTT.

The chain links TRBV27 to TRBJ1-1; D ambiguous. Looked up from germline, CDR1 is MNHEY and CDR2 is SMNVEV (reference sequence). Trimming removed 3 bases at V and 1 base at J, with 12 bases between. This CDR3 contains 15 residues. The CDR3 loop reads CASSFIPGKNTEAFF. Here the CDR3 DNA reads TGTGCCAGCAGTTTCATCCCAGGAAAGAACACTGAAGCTTTCTTT.

CDR3: CSVTSGYETQYF. DNA for the CDR3: TGCAGCGTTACCTCAGGTTATGAGACCCAGTACTTC. The chain combines TRBV29-1 with TRBJ2-5, with no clear D. The CDR3 is 12 amino acids. Trimming took 5 bases from V and 5 from J, leaving 12 bases between them. The germline V gene has CDR1 SQVTM and CDR2 ANQGSEA.

This rearrangement joins TRBV6-5 to TRBJ2-2; 10 bases are shared with TRBD2. Germline CDR1 MNHEY, CDR2 SVGAGI. The V gene end was trimmed by 6 bases and the J gene end by 7 bases; junction bases not matched to a gene: 8. The CDR3 is 15 amino acids. In DNA form, the CDR3 reads TGTGCCAGCAGCTGGCTAGCGGGAGTCGACGGGGAGCTGTTTTTT. Encoded protein: CASSWLAGVDGELFF.

The chain couples TRBV5-1 to TRBJ1-2; D gene ambiguous. Trimming removed 6 bases at V and 6 bases at J, with 15 bases between. Germline CDR1 reads SGHRS; CDR2 reads YFSETQ. The CDR3 is 13 amino acids. The CDR3 reads CASTMGGFNGYTF. For the CDR3, the DNA is TGCGCCAGCACCATGGGAGGGTTTAATGGCTACACCTTC.

Only one count was recorded for this clone. V gene TRBV28 combines with J gene TRBJ1-1; 10 positions match TRBD1. Germline V CDR1 and CDR2: MDHEN, SYDVKM. This CDR3 region has 16 residues. With V trimmed by 6 bases and J by 2 bases, 9 bases remained unmatched. CDR3 sequence (DNA): TGTGCCAGCAGCTCCTGGGACAGGGGAAAAAACACTGAAGCTTTCTTT. The encoded protein is CASSSWDRGKNTEAFF.

The V call is TRBV29-1, the J call TRBJ1-2, with D unclear. Germline loops: CDR1 SQVTM, CDR2 ANQGSEA. The CDR3 is made up of 11 amino acids. The V end lost 5 bases, the J end lost 6 bases, and 10 bases lay between the germline ends. The CDR3 is CSVWGGNGYTF. The DNA for the CDR3 is TGCAGCGTTTGGGGAGGGAATGGCTACACCTTC.

This clone was observed a single time. The chain joins TRBV3-1 (or the pseudogene TRBV3-2) to TRBJ2-1, with TRBD2 matching 8 bases. Trimming removed 7 bases from V and 9 bases from J; junction bases left unmatched: 11. This CDR3 has 14 amino acids. From germline, CDR1 is LGHDT and CDR2 YNNKEL (reference sequence). The CDR3 DNA sequence: TGTGCCAGCACAACTTCAGCGGGAGCGCGTGAGCAGTTCTTC. The encoded protein is CASTTSAGAREQFF.

The chain is built from TRBV5-4 and TRBJ1-1; D not resolved. The V end was cut by 0 bases, the J end by 3 bases, with 12 bases between. The CDR3 is 15 amino acids. Germline V gives CDR1 SGHNT, CDR2 YYREEE (reference sequence). The CDR3 loop is CASSLDAGKYTEAFF. Here the CDR3 DNA reads TGTGCCAGCAGCTTGGATGCGGGGAAGTACACTGAAGCTTTCTTT.

The J gene is TRBJ2-7, the V gene TRBV27; a possible D gene is TRBD1 (6 bases). Germline V gene lookup returns CDR1 MNHEY and CDR2 SMNVEV (reference sequence). Trimming took 6 bases from V and 2 from J, leaving 23 bases between them. CDR3 size: 17 residues. The CDR3 DNA reads TGTGCCAGCAGCCTAACCCGCGGACAGTACTTTGCCTACGAGCAGTACTTC. Translated: CASSLTRGQYFAYEQYF.

This chain connects TRBV4-2 to TRBJ2-3; 8 positions match TRBD2. Looked up from germline, CDR1 is LGHNA and CDR2 is YNFKEQ. J was trimmed by 3 bases and V by 5 bases; bases with no gene match: 7. The CDR3 has 15 amino acids. In nucleotides, the CDR3 is TGTGCCAGCAGCTCGGGACTAGGCTTGACAGATACGCAGTATTTT. This translates into CASSSGLGLTDTQYF.

A few counts support this clone. The sample holds other DNA sequences that translate to the same CDR3. The genes are TRBV18 and TRBJ1-6; possible D gene TRBD1, 5 bases. CDR1 is KGHSH, CDR2 LQKENI, per germline. This CDR3 contains 13 residues. V was shortened by 3 bases and J by 8 bases, with 8 bases between the two germline ends. CDR3 in amino acids: CASSPGGDSPLHF. In DNA, the CDR3 is TGTGCCAGCTCACCCGGGGGGGATTCACCCCTCCACTTT.

The chain combines TRBV18 with TRBJ2-7; 8 positions agree with TRBD1. This CDR3 contains 16 residues. V dropped 3 bases and J dropped 4; count of bases not matched to a gene: 11. Germline-derived CDR1 and CDR2 are KGHSH and LQKENI. CDR3 nucleotides: TGTGCCAGCTCACCGAGGGCCGGGACAGGTGCGTACGAGCAGTACTTC. This encodes CASSPRAGTGAYEQYF. Using reference TRBV18 and TRBJ2-7 for the parts outside the CDR3, the full variable domain is NAGVMQNPRHLVRRRGQEARLRCSPMKGHSHVYWYRQLPEEGLKFMVYLQKENIIDESGMPKERFSAEFPKEGPSILRIQQVVRGDSAAYFCASSPRAGTGAYEQYFGPGTRLTVT.

The CDR3 DNA sequence: TGTGCCAGCAGTGAAGCATCCAACTCCTACAATGAGCAGTTCTTC. Translation: CASSEASNSYNEQFF. The J gene is TRBJ2-1, the V gene TRBV2; D call uncertain. Germline V lookup: CDR1 SNHLY, CDR2 FYNNEI. Deletions cut 0 bases from V and 0 bases from J, with 6 bases between. There are 15 residues in the CDR3.

V is TRBV11-2 and J is TRBJ1-5, with no clear D. The V gene's germline CDR1 is SGHAT and CDR2 FQNNGV. V was trimmed by 6 bases and J by 3 bases, leaving 9 bases between them. The CDR3 has 13 amino acids. CDR3 region: CASSSGNNQPQHF. CDR3 DNA sequence: TGTGCCAGCAGTTCGGGGAACAATCAGCCCCAGCATTTT.

The gene calls are TRBV28 and TRBJ1-6; D unclear. The CDR3 sequence is 15 residues long. Germline lookup yields CDR1 MDHEN and CDR2 SYDVKM. The V and J ends lost 7 bases and 5 bases respectively, with 15 bases between them. DNA of the CDR3: TGTGCCAGCATGGCGTCGATGGGCAATAATTCACCCCTCCACTTT. Residues: CASMASMGNNSPLHF.

A single count supports this clone. The V and J genes are TRBV24-1 and TRBJ2-1, with TRBD2 identical over 7 bases. Germline assignment: CDR1 KGHDR and CDR2 SFDVKD. The CDR3 totals 15 residues. Germline trimming cut 2 bases from V and 3 bases from J; bases unmatched to any gene: 3. This CDR3 reads CATSDSGGNYNEQFF. The CDR3 coding sequence is TGTGCCACCAGTGATTCGGGGGGAAACTACAATGAGCAGTTCTTC.

This clone was observed a few times. The rearrangement joins TRBV6-4 to TRBJ2-1; D uncertain. The CDR3 is 13 amino acids. The germline V gene has CDR1 MRHNA and CDR2 SNTAGT. The V and J ends lost 0 bases and 12 bases respectively, with 12 bases between them. CDR3 sequence (DNA): TGTGCCAGCAGTGACTCGGCTGACTCCCGGCAGTTCTTC. Encoded protein: CASSDSADSRQFF.

A single count supports this clone. The same CDR3 also results from other DNA sequences found in this sample. CDR3 nucleotide sequence: TGTGCCAGCAGCGTAGCTACGGGGGGTGATTCCTACAATGAGCAGTTCTTC. Encoded protein: CASSVATGGDSYNEQFF. The J gene is TRBJ2-1, the V gene TRBV9; 7 bases line up with TRBD2. The length of the CDR3 is 17 residues. Germline CDR1 and CDR2: SGDLS and YYNGEE. Trimming cost V 0 bases and J 1 base; bases outside gene matches: 7.

The chain recombines TRBV5-1 with TRBJ2-7; 9 bases are a match to TRBD1. The ends lost 4 bases at V and 3 bases at J; junction bases unmatched: 8. The CDR3 totals 15 residues. CDR1 is SGHRS, CDR2 YFSETQ, per germline. The CDR3 sequence: CASSLWSGQGYEQYF. DNA for the CDR3: TGCGCCAGCAGCCTTTGGTCGGGACAGGGCTACGAGCAGTACTTC.

The genes are TRBV19 and TRBJ1-6; no clear D gene. Per germline, CDR1 LNHDA and CDR2 SQIVND (reference sequence). V was cut by 8 bases and J by 4 bases, with 18 bases left in between. This CDR3 region has 16 residues. The CDR3 sequence: CASPNATEKYNSPLHF. The CDR3 DNA follows: TGTGCCAGTCCAAACGCGACGGAGAAATATAATTCACCCCTCCACTTT. Drawing the rest from reference TRBV19 and TRBJ1-6, the complete variable domain is DGGITQSPKYLFRKEGQNVTLSCEQNLNHDAMYWYRQDPGQGLRLIYYSQIVNDFQKGDIAEGYSVSREKKESFPLTVTSAQKNPTAFYLCASPNATEKYNSPLHFGNGTRLTVT.

This chain joins TRBV29-1 and TRBJ2-7, with D possibly matching TRBD2 (5 bases). CDR1 and CDR2 from the germline V gene are SQVTM and ANQGSEA. Trimming cost V 5 bases and J 2 bases, with 13 bases left between them. This CDR3 comprises 13 residues. The CDR3 spells CSVQPSRTYEQYF. CDR3 nucleotides: TGCAGCGTTCAACCTAGCAGAACCTACGAGCAGTACTTC.

The chain carries TRBV27 and TRBJ2-1; D uncertain. There are 15 residues in the CDR3. The germline gives CDR1 MNHEY, CDR2 SMNVEV (reference sequence). The ends were cut back, 3 bases at V and 1 base at J, with 10 bases in the middle. The CDR3 bases are TGTGCCAGCAGTTTGGGCATTAGGTCCTACAATGAGCAGTTCTTC. Translation: CASSLGIRSYNEQFF.

V usage is TRBV15 and J usage is TRBJ1-4, with D maybe TRBD1 (6 bases). V shed 3 bases and J shed 2 bases, with 7 bases lying between them. Germline V gene sequence: CDR1 LNHNV, CDR2 YYDKDF (reference sequence). The CDR3 runs to 14 residues. The CDR3 DNA sequence: TGTGCCACCAGCAGTACAGGGACTAATGAAAAACTGTTTTTT. Its translation: CATSSTGTNEKLFF.